This T cell receptor beta chain originates from a study of identical twins. Overall study findings and caveats: Twin-shared out-of-frame alpha sequences showed excess low generation probability.

cDNA carried unique molecular identifiers, and a universal primer site was added by template switching. TCRdb reprocessed the 5' RACE reads via MiXCR and lists one record per CDR3 protein. In the table there are hundreds of thousands of distinct CDR3 sequences, 10% to 15% of which are singletons. This clonotype has more than one count but fewer than ten. The antigen is not known. The CDR3 sequence is 15 residues long. V gave up 7 bases and J gave up 5 bases, with 19 bases separating them. The data were also submitted as part of a second study, on yellow fever vaccine responses in identical twins.

The chain joins TRBV12-3 or TRBV12-4 to TRBJ2-3; D uncertain. The sequence derives from a woman under 30 in good health. Material for sequencing was PBMCs. CDR3 residues: CASTPGPSPVDTQYF. Here the CDR3 DNA reads TGTGCCAGCACACCAGGCCCCAGCCCGGTAGATACGCAGTATTTT.